Included here is one TCR beta chain sequence, with context. Its matching antigen is unknown. This sample was included in a study of T cell responses to AZD1222 COVID-19 vaccine. Trimming took 0 bases from V and 1 from J; bases not matched to a gene: 6. This CDR3 is built from 16 residues. CDR1 SGHRS and CDR2 YFSETQ come from the germline V gene. Method: immunoSEQ multiplex PCR; TCRdb's copy keeps in-frame clones and lacks some. The sample shows 200,000 to 250,000 clones, approximately 94% of them seen only once. Study-level points and caveats: Repertoire samples came only from after the peak T cell response. Baseline serostatus was positive in only a handful of AZD1222 recipients. Unmutated regions of variants are reportedly targeted by nearly half of spike-specific TCRs.

This receptor was taken from an adult who received the MenACWY meningococcal vaccine as a control. This sample comprised peripheral blood, obtained 28 days after the second dose of the MenACWY control vaccine. This chain joins TRBV5-1 and TRBJ2-7, with 8 nucleotides matching TRBD1. In DNA, the CDR3 is TGCGCCAGCAGCTTGGTGGCGACAGGGGCTTCCTACGAGCAGTACTTC. Amino acid sequence: CASSLVATGASYEQYF. Based on the CDR3 plus reference TRBV5-1 and TRBJ2-7, the full variable domain is KAGVTQTPRYLIKTRGQQVTLSCSPISGHRSVSWYQQTPGQGLQFLFEYFSETQRNKGNFPGRFSGRQFSNSRSEMNVSTLELGDSALYLCASSLVATGASYEQYFGPGTRLTVT.